This T cell receptor beta chain was captured by sequencing in a study of PD-1 blockade in classical Hodgkin lymphoma (dated by TCRdb to 2018 to 2021). For the study in its entirety: Nivolumab dosing was 3 mg/kg intravenously every 2 weeks, continuing until either disease progression or unacceptable toxicity. The study used CyTOF and TCR beta sequencing to define a peripheral blood immune signature of response to PD-1 blockade in classical Hodgkin lymphoma. Here is what the overall study found, with its caveats: CD4+ but not CD8+ TCR diversity rose significantly by C4D1 (p=0.0027 vs p=0.16), most apparent in complete responders (p=0.02). Baseline TCR diversity was reported to be lower in newly diagnosed patients than in healthy donors, and even lower in relapsed/refractory patients. Among trial patients, those achieving complete response had baseline diversity similar to that of newly diagnosed patients, while diversity was significantly lower in partial responders and progressors. Only a single clinical trial cohort was studied, and what caused the repertoire differences, possibly disease activity or prior therapy, remained undefined. Lower diversity was observed in patients in whom nivolumab was started less than 1 year after ASCT, and these patients were excluded from later analyses so that confounding by immune reconstitution would be avoided.

Points on this clone: Its antigen target is currently unknown. Base qualities are not recorded, but no much larger clone differs from it by a single base.

The Qiagen DNeasy kit was used to extract genomic DNA from unsorted PBMCs and from the negatively selected CD4+ and CD8+ fractions. TCR beta CDR3 regions were amplified by immunoSEQ multiplex PCR using primers annealing to V and J segments. A synthetic immune receptor repertoire was used to minimize amplification bias, and remaining bias was computationally removed after sequencing. The study's own analysis went as follows. Custom Python scripts were used to quantify repertoire diversity as the Shannon entropy index. The unsorted, CD4+ and CD8+ repertoires were each analyzed separately, with the exception of combined analyses, where CD4+ and CD8+ sequences were merged in silico. A clone was considered expanded if an increase in frequency of at least 2-fold after treatment relative to C1D1 was found, and a pseudocount of 0.5 was applied to clones undetected at baseline. Singleton clones were defined as clones with 0 or 1 copy at C1D1, and non-singleton clones were defined as clones with 2 or more copies. By matching protein sequences in sorted samples from the same patient, clones expanded in unsorted samples were annotated as CD4+, CD8+ or unknown. Wilcoxon tests on paired samples were used to test diversity changes from C1D1 to C4D1. TCRdb re-hosts the immuneACCESS table, in-frame sequences only. Its copies lack some clones; in the studies checked, an unresolved V gene accounts for under half of them, and the cause for the rest is not known. V and J calls and clone size are given by that table; D and trimming were obtained from the DNA. This sample comprises tens of thousands of clones, just over 90% of them detected only once. Approximately 2.9% of the sample lies in the top ten.

The CDR3 goes from the cysteine to the phenylalanine over 16 residues. The only DNA kept is the CDR3, 48 bases in frame from the first base. V lost 1 base and J lost 4 bases, and the count of bases not matched to a germline gene is 5. The germline V gene gives CDR1 as SGHTA and CDR2 as FQGNSA. In the paper's terms, the time point label means: cycle 4 day 1 (C4D1), after five to seven weeks of nivolumab. Every trial patient had relapsed following autologous stem cell transplantation, and prior brentuximab vedotin exposure was what differed among cohorts A, B and C. The trial cohort was composed of 55 to 65 patients with relapsed/refractory classical Hodgkin lymphoma, for whom complete response, partial response or progressive disease was recorded as best overall response. In the multi-cohort phase II CheckMate 205 trial, trial patients received single-agent nivolumab. An independent review committee assessed best overall response by applying the 2007 International Working Group response criteria. Trial PBMCs were collected immediately before nivolumab initiation (C1D1) and during therapy at cycle 2 day 1 and cycle 4 day 1. After peripheral blood was drawn into 8 mL Vacutainer Cell Preparation Tubes, PBMCs were isolated by centrifugation and then cryopreserved.

The rearrangement joined TRBV7-2 to TRBJ2-2; 8 of the junction bases match TRBD2. The sequence was collected from a human donor with classical Hodgkin lymphoma. Sequenced here: peripheral blood mononuclear cells (PBMCs), sampled before the fourth cycle of nivolumab. The CDR3 protein sequence reads: CASSLVPAGVTGELFF. The nucleotide sequence is given as TGTGCCAGCAGCTTAGTTCCAGCGGGGGTCACCGGGGAGCTGTTTTTT.